This TCR beta chain was profiled in a study of blood T cell repertoires in COVID-19. For the study at large: The origin of the acute and convalescent COVID-19 samples was the United States, Italy and Spain. Sample material is recorded as cDNA or gDNA derived from T cells, B-cell-depleted T cells, or PBMCs.

This clone was found once. Assay: immunoSEQ multiplex PCR; the TCRdb copy retains only in-frame clones and omits some. The sample shows 72,000 or so clones, 75% to 90% of them seen only once. CDR1 is MNHEY, CDR2 SVGEGT, per germline. This CDR3 has 20 amino acids. V was clipped by 0 bases and J by 4 bases; unmatched bases: 17. This clonotype was obtained from a man between 45 and 60 years old with active COVID-19. Specimen: peripheral blood. The chain joins TRBV6-2 or TRBV6-3 to TRBJ1-5; 8 bases agree with TRBD1. In nucleotides, the CDR3 is TGTGCCAGCAGTTACTCGATCATGCGCCCCGGGACAGGTGATAATCAGCCCCAGCATTTT. This encodes CASSYSIMRPGTGDNQPQHF.